This T cell receptor beta chain was recorded in a study of T cells after yellow fever vaccination. Study-wide context: SMART-Seq v4 Ultra Low Input prepared the low-cell-number fractions. Study conclusions and caveats: Abundant contaminating clonotypes from the bulk population could appear in FACS-sorted repertoires. Some clonotypes, a small share, were shared between CD4 and CD8 compartments.

The sample holds a few counts of this clonotype. Its antigen is as yet unknown. Generation of TCR cDNA used 5'RACE template switching (which added a universal primer site and UMIs). TCRdb re-called the 5' RACE reads through MiXCR, storing one row per CDR3 protein. The table records under 350,000 distinct CDR3 sequences, approximately 4% of them present only once. The V and J ends lost 5 bases and 3 bases respectively, with 13 bases between them. Germline CDR1 is SEHNR and CDR2 is FQNEAQ (reference sequence). This CDR3 region has 14 residues. The source was PBMCs, collected 5 days after the yellow fever booster vaccination. This clonotype was obtained from a man younger than 30 who received the YFV17D yellow fever vaccine. J is TRBJ1-1 and V is TRBV7-9; D is undetermined. CDR3 region: CASSLLLRDTEAFF. CDR3 in DNA: TGTGCCAGCAGCCTACTACTACGGGACACTGAAGCTTTCTTT.